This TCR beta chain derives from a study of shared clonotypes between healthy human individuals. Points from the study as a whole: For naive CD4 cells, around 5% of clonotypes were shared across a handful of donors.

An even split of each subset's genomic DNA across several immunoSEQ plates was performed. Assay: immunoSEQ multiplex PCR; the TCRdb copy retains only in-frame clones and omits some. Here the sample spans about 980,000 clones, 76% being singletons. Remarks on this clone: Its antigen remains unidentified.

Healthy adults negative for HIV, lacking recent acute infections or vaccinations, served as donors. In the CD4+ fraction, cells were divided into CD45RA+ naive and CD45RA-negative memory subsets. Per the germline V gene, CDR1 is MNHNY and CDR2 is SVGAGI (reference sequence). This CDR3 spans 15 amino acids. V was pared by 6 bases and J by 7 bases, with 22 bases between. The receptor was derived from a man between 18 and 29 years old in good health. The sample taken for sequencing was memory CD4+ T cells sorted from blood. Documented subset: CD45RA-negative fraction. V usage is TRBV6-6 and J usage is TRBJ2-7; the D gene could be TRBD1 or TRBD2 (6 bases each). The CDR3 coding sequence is TGTGCCAGCAGCCCGGGAGATGGACAGCCAAGGGAGCAGTACTTC. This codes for CASSPGDGQPREQYF.